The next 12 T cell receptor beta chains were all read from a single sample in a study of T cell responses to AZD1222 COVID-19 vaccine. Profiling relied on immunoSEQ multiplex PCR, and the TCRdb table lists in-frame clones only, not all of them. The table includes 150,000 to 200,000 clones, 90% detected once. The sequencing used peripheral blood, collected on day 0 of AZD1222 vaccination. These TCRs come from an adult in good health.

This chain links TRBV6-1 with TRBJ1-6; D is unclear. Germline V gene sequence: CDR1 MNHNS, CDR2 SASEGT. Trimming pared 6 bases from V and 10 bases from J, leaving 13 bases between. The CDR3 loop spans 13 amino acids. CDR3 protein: CASRDRAGSPLHF. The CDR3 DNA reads TGTGCCAGCAGGGACCGAGCCGGCTCACCCCTCCACTTT.

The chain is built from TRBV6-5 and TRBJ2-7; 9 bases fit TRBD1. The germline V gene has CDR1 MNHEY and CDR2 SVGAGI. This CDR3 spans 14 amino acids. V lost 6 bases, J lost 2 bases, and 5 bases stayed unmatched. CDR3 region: CASRDRGRAYEQYF. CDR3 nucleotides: TGTGCCAGCAGGGACAGGGGTAGGGCCTACGAGCAGTACTTC.

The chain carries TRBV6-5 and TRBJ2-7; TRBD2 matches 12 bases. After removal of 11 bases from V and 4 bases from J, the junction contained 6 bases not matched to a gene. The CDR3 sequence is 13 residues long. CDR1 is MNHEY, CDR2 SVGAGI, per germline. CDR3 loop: CAGRTSGVYEQYF. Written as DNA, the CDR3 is TGTGCCGGACGGACTAGCGGGGTATACGAGCAGTACTTC.

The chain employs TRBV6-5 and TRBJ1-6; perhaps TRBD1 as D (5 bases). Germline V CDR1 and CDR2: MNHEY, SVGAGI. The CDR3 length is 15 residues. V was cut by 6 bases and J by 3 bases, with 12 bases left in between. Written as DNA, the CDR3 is TGTGCCAGCAGCGCACTGACAGTCTATAATTCACCCCTCCACTTT. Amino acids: CASSALTVYNSPLHF.

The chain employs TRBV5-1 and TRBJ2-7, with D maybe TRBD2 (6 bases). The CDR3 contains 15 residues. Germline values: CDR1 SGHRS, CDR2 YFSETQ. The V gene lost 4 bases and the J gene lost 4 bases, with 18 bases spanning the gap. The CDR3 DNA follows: TGCGCCAGCAGCCTCGATGCCGGGGGAAGATACGAGCAGTACTTC. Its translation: CASSLDAGGRYEQYF.

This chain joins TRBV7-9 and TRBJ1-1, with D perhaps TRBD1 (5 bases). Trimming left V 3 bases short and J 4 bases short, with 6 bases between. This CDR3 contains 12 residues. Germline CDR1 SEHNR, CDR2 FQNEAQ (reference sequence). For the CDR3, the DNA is TGTGCCAGCAGCTTGGGGGTCACTGAAGCTTTCTTT. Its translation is CASSLGVTEAFF.

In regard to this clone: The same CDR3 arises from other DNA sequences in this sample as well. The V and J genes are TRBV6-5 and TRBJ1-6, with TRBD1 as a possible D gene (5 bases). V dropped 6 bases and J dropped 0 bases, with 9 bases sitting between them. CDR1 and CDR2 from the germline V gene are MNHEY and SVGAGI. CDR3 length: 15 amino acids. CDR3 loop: CASRRGSSYNSPLHF. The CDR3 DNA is TGTGCCAGCAGGCGGGGGAGCTCCTATAATTCACCCCTCCACTTT.

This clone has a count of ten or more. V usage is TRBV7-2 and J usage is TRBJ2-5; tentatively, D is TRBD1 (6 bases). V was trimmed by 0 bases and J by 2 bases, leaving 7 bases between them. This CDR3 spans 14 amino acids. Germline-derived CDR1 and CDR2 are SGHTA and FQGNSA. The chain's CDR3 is CASSLAGQQETQYF. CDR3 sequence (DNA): TGTGCCAGCAGCTTAGCGGGACAACAAGAGACCCAGTACTTC.

The CDR3 bases are TGTGCCAGCAGTTTATCGGGGGCCGAGCAGTACTTC. Protein product: CASSLSGAEQYF. V and J are TRBV27 and TRBJ2-7; TRBD1 is a possible D gene (6 bases). The CDR3 sequence is 12 residues long. Germline V CDR1 and CDR2: MNHEY, SMNVEV (reference sequence). V gave up 0 bases and J gave up 6 bases, with 6 bases separating them.

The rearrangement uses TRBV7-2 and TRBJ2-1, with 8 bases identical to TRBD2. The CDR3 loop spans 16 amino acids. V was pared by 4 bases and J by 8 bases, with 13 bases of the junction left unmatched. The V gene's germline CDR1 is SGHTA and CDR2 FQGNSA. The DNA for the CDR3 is TGTGCCAGCAGCTCAGACCTGCGGGGGGCGGGGGATGAGCAGTTCTTC. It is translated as CASSSDLRGAGDEQFF.

Here the CDR3 reads CASSQDPGSRDGYTF. In nucleotides, the CDR3 is TGCGCCAGCAGCCAAGATCCGGGGTCCCGGGATGGCTACACCTTC. The rearrangement joins TRBV4-1 to TRBJ1-2; D not resolved. Per germline, CDR1 MGHRA and CDR2 YSYEKL. Trimming left V 0 bases short and J 6 bases short, with 14 bases between. There are 15 residues in the CDR3.

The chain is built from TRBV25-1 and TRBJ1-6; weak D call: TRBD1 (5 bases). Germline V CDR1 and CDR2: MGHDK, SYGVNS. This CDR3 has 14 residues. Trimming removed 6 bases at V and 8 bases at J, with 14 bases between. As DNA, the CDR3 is TGTGCCAGCAGCAGGACAACGAGGGATTCACCCCTCCACTTT. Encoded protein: CASSRTTRDSPLHF. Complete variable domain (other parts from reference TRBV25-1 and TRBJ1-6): EADIYQTPRYLVIGTGKKITLECSQTMGHDKMYWYQQDPGMELHLIHYSYGVNSTEKGDLSSESTVSRIRTEHFPLTLESARPSHTSQYLCASSRTTRDSPLHFGNGTRLTVT.